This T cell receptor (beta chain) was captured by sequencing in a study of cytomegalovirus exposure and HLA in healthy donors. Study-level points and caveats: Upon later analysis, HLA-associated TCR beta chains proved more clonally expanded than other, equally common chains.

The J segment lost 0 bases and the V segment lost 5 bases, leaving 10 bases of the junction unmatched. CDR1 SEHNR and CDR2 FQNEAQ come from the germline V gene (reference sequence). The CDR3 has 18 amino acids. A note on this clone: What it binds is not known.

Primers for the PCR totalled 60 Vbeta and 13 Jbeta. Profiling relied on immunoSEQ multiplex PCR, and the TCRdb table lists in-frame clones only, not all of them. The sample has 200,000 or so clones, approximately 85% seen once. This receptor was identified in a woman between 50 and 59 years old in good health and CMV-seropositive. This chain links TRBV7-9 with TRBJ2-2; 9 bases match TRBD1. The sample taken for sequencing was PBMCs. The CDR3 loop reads CASSKRPGTGSNTGELFF. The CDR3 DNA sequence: TGTGCCAGCAGCAAGAGGCCCGGGACAGGGTCGAACACCGGGGAGCTGTTTTTT. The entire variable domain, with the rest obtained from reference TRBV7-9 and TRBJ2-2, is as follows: DTGVSQNPRHKITKRGQNVTFRCDPISEHNRLYWYRQTLGQGPEFLTYFQNEAQLEKSRLLSDRFSAERPKGSFSTLEIQRTEQGDSAMYLCASSKRPGTGSNTGELFFGEGSRLTVL.